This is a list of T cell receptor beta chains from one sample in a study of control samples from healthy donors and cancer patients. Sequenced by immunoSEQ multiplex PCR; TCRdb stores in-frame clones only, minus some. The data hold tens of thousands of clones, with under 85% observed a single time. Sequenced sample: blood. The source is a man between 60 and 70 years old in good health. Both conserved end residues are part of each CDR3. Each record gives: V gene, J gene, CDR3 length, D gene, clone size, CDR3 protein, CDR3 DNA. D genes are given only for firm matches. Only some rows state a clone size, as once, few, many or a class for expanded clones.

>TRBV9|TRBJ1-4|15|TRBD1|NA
CASSPTGMTNEKLFF
TGTGCCAGCAGCCCGACAGGGATGACTAATGAAAAACTGTTTTTT
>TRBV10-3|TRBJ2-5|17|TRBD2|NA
CAISESRLAGAGETQYF
TGTGCCATCAGTGAGTCAAGGCTAGCGGGAGCTGGTGAGACCCAGTACTTC
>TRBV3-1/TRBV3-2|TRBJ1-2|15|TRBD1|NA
CASSPNRGLIYGYTF
TGTGCCAGCAGCCCTAACAGGGGGCTGATCTATGGCTACACCTTC
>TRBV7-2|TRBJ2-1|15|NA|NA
CASSPGAEQGHEQFF
TGTGCCAGCAGCCCAGGAGCGGAACAAGGTCACGAGCAGTTCTTC
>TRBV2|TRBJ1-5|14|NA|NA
CASSRQGNNQPQHF
TGTGCCAGCAGTCGCCAGGGGAACAATCAGCCCCAGCATTTT
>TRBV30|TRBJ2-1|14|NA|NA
CAWSVGSSYNEQFF
TGTGCCTGGAGTGTGGGAAGTTCCTACAATGAGCAGTTCTTC
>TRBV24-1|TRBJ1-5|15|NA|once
CATSDTNSGNQPQHF
TGTGCCACCAGTGATACAAACAGTGGAAATCAGCCCCAGCATTTT
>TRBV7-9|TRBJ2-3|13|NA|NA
CASSPPLTDTQYF
TGTGCCAGCAGCCCGCCCCTTACAGATACGCAGTATTTT
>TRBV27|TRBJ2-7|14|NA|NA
CASREVGSSYEQYF
TGTGCCAGCAGGGAGGTGGGCAGCTCCTACGAGCAGTACTTC
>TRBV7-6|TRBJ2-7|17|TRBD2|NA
CASSPRTSGSIAYEQYF
TGTGCCAGCAGCCCCCGGACTAGCGGGAGCATCGCCTACGAGCAGTACTTC
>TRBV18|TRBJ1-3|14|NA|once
CASSPPGFGNTIYF
TGTGCCAGCTCACCACCAGGGTTTGGAAACACCATATATTTT
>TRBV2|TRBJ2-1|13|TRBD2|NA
CASATSGGNEQFF
TGTGCCAGCGCGACTAGCGGGGGCAATGAGCAGTTCTTC
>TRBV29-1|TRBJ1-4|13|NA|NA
CSVDDPQGEKLFF
TGCAGCGTTGATGATCCTCAAGGGGAAAAACTGTTTTTT
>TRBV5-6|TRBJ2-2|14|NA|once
CASSLRANTGELFF
TGTGCCAGCAGCTTGAGAGCGAACACCGGGGAGCTGTTTTTT
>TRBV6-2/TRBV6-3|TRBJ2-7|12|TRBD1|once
CASSYGTGVQYF
TGTGCCAGCAGTTACGGGACAGGGGTGCAGTACTTC
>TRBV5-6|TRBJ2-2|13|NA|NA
CASSLSGTGELFF
TGTGCCAGCAGCTTGTCCGGTACCGGGGAGCTGTTTTTT
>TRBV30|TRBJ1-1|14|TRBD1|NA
CAWDQGDMNTEAFF
TGTGCCTGGGACCAGGGGGACATGAACACTGAAGCTTTCTTT
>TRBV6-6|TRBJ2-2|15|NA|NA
CASITPDAVTGELFF
TGTGCCAGCATTACCCCGGACGCAGTCACCGGGGAGCTGTTTTTT
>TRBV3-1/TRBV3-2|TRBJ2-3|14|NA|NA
CASSQGLRTDTQYF
TGTGCCAGCAGCCAAGGGCTACGTACAGATACGCAGTATTTT
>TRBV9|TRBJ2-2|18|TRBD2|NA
CASSVGGLAGVNTGELFF
TGTGCCAGCAGCGTCGGGGGACTAGCGGGAGTTAACACCGGGGAGCTGTTTTTT
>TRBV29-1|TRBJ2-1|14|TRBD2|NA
CSVERREGLDEQFF
TGCAGCGTTGAACGGCGGGAGGGCCTCGATGAGCAGTTCTTC
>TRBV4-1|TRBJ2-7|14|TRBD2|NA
CASSQGTSGYEQYF
TGCGCCAGCAGCCAAGGGACTAGCGGGTACGAGCAGTACTTC
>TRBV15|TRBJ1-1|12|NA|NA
CATSRGIAEAFF
TGTGCCACCAGCAGAGGTATTGCTGAAGCTTTCTTT
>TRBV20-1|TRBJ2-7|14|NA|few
CSASSSRPGNEQYF
TGCAGTGCTAGTTCCTCCCGTCCTGGGAACGAGCAGTACTTC
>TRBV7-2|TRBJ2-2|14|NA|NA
CASSRQGNTGELFF
TGTGCCAGCAGCCGTCAGGGAAACACCGGGGAGCTGTTTTTT
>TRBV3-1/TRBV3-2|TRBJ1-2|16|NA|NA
CASSQDWRGSNYGYTF
TGTGCCAGCAGCCAAGACTGGAGGGGATCTAACTATGGCTACACCTTC
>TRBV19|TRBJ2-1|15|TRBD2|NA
CASSIPLAGGIEQFF
TGTGCCAGTAGTATCCCATTAGCGGGAGGAATTGAGCAGTTCTTC
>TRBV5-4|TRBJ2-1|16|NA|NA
CASMGGSGSSYNEQFF
TGTGCCAGCATGGGGGGAAGCGGGTCTTCCTACAATGAGCAGTTCTTC
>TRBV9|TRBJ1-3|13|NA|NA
CASSVVPENTIYF
TGTGCCAGCAGCGTAGTCCCAGAGAACACCATATATTTT
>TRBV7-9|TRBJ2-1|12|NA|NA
CASSLERDEQFF
TGTGCCAGCAGCTTGGAAAGGGATGAGCAGTTCTTC
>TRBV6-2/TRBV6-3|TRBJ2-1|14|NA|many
CASSYSGSGNEQFF
TGTGCCAGCAGTTACTCAGGCTCCGGGAATGAGCAGTTCTTC
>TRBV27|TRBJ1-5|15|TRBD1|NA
CASKRNRGGDQPQHF
TGTGCCAGCAAAAGGAACAGGGGAGGTGATCAGCCCCAGCATTTT
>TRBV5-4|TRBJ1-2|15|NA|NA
CASSPGGITNYGYTF
TGTGCCAGCAGCCCCGGAGGGATAACTAACTATGGCTACACCTTC
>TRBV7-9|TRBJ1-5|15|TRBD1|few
CASSPPGTDNQPQHF
TGTGCCAGCAGCCCCCCCGGGACAGACAATCAGCCCCAGCATTTT
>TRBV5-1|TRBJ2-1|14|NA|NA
CASSLAAGNNEQFF
TGCGCCAGCAGCTTGGCGGCAGGGAACAATGAGCAGTTCTTC
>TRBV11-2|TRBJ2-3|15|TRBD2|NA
CASSLVAGSTDTQYF
TGTGCCAGCAGCTTAGTAGCGGGGAGCACAGATACGCAGTATTTT
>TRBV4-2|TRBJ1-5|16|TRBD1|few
CASSQDLDRGLQPQHF
TGTGCCAGCAGCCAAGATTTGGACAGGGGTTTGCAGCCCCAGCATTTT
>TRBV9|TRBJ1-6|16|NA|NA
CASSEGGQIFSSPLHF
TGTGCCAGCAGCGAGGGAGGACAGATTTTTAGTTCACCCCTCCACTTT
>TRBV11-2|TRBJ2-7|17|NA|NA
CASSPIKSGSTPYEQYF
TGTGCCAGCAGCCCCATAAAGTCAGGGAGTACCCCCTACGAGCAGTACTTC
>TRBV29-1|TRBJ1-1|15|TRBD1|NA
CSVLQSNTGSRGAFF
TGCAGCGTGCTACAGTCAAATACTGGATCCAGGGGGGCTTTCTTT
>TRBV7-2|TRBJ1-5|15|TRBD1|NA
CASSTGTGPNQPQHF
TGTGCCAGCAGCACAGGGACAGGCCCTAATCAGCCCCAGCATTTT
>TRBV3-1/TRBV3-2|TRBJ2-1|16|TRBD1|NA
CASSRTGVSAYNEQFF
TGTGCCAGCAGTCGTACAGGGGTGAGTGCCTACAATGAGCAGTTCTTC
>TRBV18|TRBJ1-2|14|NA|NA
CASSQMTGSYGYTF
TGTGCCAGCTCACAAATGACAGGATCCTATGGCTACACCTTC
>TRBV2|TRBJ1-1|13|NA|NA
CASSEGGSTEAFF
TGTGCCAGCAGTGAGGGGGGCTCCACTGAAGCTTTCTTT
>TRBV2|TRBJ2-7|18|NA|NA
CASSESLLYGTPGGEQYF
TGTGCCAGCAGTGAAAGCCTCCTCTACGGGACACCTGGGGGCGAGCAGTACTTC
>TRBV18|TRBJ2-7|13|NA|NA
CASSPGQEYEQYF
TGTGCCAGCTCACCAGGGCAGGAATACGAGCAGTACTTC
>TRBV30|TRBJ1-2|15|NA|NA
CAWSVLGIGSYGYTF
TGTGCCTGGAGTGTATTAGGAATCGGGTCCTATGGCTACACCTTC
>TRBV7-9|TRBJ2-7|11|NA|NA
CASSPENRQYF
TGTGCCAGCAGCCCCGAGAACAGGCAGTACTTC
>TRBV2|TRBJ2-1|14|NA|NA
CASSVVLSYNEQFF
TGTGCCAGCAGTGTGGTATTATCCTACAATGAGCAGTTCTTC
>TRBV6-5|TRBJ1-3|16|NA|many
CASSYSPQQSGNTIYF
TGTGCCAGCAGTTACAGTCCACAGCAATCTGGAAACACCATATATTTT
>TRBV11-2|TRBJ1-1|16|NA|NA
CASSLSSGALNTEAFF
TGTGCCAGCAGCTTAAGTTCAGGGGCCCTGAACACTGAAGCTTTCTTT
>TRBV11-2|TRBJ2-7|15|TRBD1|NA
CASSLAYGQEVEQYF
TGTGCCAGCAGCTTAGCTTACGGACAGGAAGTCGAGCAGTACTTC
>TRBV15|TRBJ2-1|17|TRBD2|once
CATSRDRTSVSYNEQFF
TGTGCCACCAGCAGAGATCGGACTAGCGTGTCCTACAATGAGCAGTTCTTC
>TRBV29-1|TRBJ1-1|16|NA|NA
CSVGWSEGRLNTEAFF
TGCAGCGTTGGATGGTCGGAGGGACGATTGAACACTGAAGCTTTCTTT
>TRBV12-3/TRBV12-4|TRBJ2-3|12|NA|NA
CASSPDRHTQYF
TGTGCCAGCAGCCCCGACAGGCATACGCAGTATTTT
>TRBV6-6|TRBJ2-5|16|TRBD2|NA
CASSYLLAGHQETQYF
TGTGCCAGCAGTTACCTGCTAGCGGGGCACCAAGAGACCCAGTACTTC
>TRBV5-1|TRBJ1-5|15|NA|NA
CASSLGQGRNQPQHF
TGCGCCAGCAGCTTGGGCCAGGGACGCAATCAGCCCCAGCATTTT
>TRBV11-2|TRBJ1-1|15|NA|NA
CASSFDPGANTEAFF
TGTGCCAGCAGCTTTGATCCAGGGGCGAACACTGAAGCTTTCTTT
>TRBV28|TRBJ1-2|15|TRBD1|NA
CASSSSGQTNYGYTF
TGTGCCAGCAGTTCCTCGGGACAGACTAACTATGGCTACACCTTC